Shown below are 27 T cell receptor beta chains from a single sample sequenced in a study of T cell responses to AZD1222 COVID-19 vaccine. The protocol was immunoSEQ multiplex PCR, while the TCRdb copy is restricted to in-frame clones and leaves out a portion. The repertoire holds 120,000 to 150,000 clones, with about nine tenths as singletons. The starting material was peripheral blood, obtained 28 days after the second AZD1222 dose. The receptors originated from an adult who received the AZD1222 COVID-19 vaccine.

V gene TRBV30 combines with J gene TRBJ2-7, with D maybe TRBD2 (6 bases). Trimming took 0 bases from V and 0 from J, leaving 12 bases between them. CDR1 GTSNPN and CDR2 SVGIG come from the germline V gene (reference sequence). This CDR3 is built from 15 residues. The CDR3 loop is CAWSVQEGSSYEQYF. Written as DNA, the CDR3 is TGTGCCTGGAGTGTACAGGAGGGGAGCTCCTACGAGCAGTACTTC.

The CDR3 DNA is TGTGCCAGCAGTTACCCCGCGAAAGCGGGAGGGTACCTCGAGCAGTACTTC. Amino acid sequence: CASSYPAKAGGYLEQYF. This rearrangement joins TRBV6-2 or TRBV6-3 to TRBJ2-7; TRBD2 matches at 10 bases. The V gene's germline CDR1 is MNHEY and CDR2 SVGEGT. The CDR3 covers 17 residues. V shed 2 bases and J 6 bases; nucleotides not matched to a gene: 13.

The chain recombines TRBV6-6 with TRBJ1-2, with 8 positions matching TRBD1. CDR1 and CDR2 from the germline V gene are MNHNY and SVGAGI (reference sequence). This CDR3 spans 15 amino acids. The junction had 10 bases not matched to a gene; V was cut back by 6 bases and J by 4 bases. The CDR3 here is CASRPPSGQGYGYTF. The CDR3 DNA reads TGTGCCAGCAGACCTCCGTCCGGACAGGGCTATGGCTACACCTTC.

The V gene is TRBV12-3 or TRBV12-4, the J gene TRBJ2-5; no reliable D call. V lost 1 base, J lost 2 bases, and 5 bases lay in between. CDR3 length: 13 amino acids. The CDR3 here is CASSLEGQETQYF. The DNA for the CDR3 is TGTGCCAGCAGTTTAGAGGGACAAGAGACCCAGTACTTC.

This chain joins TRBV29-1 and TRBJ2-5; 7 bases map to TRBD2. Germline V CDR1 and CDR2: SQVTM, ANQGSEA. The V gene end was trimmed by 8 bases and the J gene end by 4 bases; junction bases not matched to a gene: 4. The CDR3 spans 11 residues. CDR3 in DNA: TGCAGCTCGGGGGAGGGAGAGACCCAGTACTTC. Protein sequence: CSSGEGETQYF.

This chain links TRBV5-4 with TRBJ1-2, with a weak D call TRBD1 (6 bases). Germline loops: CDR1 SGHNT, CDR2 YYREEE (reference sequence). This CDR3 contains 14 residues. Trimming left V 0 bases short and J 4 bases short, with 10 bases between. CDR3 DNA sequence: TGTGCCAGCAGCTTGGACAGGGCCTTCTATGGCTACACCTTC. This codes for CASSLDRAFYGYTF.

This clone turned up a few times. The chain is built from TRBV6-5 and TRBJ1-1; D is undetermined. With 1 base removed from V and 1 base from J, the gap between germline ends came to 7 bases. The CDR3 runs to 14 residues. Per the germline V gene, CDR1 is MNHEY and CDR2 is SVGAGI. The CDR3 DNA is TGTGCCAGCAGTTACTGGGCAGGGAACACTGAAGCTTTCTTT. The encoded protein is CASSYWAGNTEAFF.

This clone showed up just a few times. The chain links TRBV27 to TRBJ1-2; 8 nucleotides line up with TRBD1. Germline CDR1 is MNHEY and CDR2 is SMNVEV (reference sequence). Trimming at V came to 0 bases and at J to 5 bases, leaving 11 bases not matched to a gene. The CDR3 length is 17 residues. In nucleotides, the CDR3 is TGTGCCAGCAGTTTATCGATAACAGGGGGGGTGAGATATGGCTACACCTTC. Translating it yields CASSLSITGGVRYGYTF.

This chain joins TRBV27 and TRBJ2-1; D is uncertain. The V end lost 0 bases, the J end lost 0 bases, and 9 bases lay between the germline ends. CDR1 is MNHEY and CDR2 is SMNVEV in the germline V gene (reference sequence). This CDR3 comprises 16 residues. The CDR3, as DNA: TGTGCCAGCAGTTTATCGTACGGAAACTCCTACAATGAGCAGTTCTTC. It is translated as CASSLSYGNSYNEQFF.

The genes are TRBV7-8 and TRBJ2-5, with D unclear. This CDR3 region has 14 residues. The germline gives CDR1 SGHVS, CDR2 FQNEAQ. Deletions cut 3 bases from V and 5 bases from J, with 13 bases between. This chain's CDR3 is CASSLWRPGETQYF. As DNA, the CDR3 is TGTGCCAGCAGCTTGTGGCGGCCTGGCGAGACCCAGTACTTC.

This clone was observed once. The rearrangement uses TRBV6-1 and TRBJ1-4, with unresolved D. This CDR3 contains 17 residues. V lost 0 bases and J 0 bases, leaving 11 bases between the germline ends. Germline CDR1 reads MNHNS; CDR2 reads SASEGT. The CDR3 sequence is CASSEAGGRTTNEKLFF. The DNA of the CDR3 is TGTGCCAGCAGTGAAGCGGGAGGTCGTACAACTAATGAAAAACTGTTTTTT.

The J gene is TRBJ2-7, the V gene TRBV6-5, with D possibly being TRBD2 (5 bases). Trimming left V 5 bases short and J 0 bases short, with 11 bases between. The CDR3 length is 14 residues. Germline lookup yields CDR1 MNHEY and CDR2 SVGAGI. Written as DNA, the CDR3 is TGTGCCAGCAGTCTGCTCGGGGTCTCCTACGAGCAGTACTTC. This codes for CASSLLGVSYEQYF.

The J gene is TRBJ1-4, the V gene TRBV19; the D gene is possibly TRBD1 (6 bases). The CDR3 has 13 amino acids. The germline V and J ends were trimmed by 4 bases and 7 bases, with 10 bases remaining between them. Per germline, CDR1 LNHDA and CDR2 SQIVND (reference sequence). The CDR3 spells CASSTGDGEKLFF. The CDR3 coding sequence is TGTGCCAGTAGTACAGGGGACGGTGAAAAACTGTTTTTT.

The CDR3 reads CASSDSEADTQYF. DNA for the CDR3: TGTGCCAGCAGTGACTCGGAGGCAGATACGCAGTATTTT. The chain has TRBV6-4 and TRBJ2-3; tentatively, D is TRBD2 (5 bases). Deletions cut 0 bases from V and 4 bases from J, with 5 bases between. CDR1 MRHNA and CDR2 SNTAGT come from the germline V gene. The CDR3 loop spans 13 amino acids.

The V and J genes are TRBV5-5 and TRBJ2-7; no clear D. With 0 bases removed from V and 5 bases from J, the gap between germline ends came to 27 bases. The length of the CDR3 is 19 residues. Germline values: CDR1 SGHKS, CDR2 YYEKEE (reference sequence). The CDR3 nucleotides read TGTGCCAGCAGCTTGGTTCCCACCCAAGCTGGGATTACCCCCCACGAGCAGTACTTC. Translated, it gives CASSLVPTQAGITPHEQYF.

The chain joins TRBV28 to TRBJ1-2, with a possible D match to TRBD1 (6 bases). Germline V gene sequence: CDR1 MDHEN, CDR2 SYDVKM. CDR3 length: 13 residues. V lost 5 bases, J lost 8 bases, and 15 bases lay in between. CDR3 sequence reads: CASSPGQRGGYTF. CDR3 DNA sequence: TGTGCCAGCAGTCCAGGACAGCGAGGGGGCTACACCTTC.

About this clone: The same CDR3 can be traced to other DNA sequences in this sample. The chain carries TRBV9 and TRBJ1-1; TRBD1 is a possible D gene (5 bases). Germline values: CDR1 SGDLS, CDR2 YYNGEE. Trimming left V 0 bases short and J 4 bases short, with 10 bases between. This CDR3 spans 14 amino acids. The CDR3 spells CASSVGGGGTEAFF. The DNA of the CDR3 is TGTGCCAGCAGCGTAGGGGGGGGTGGCACTGAAGCTTTCTTT.

Here the CDR3 reads CASSQGSRNTEAFF. The CDR3 DNA follows: TGTGCCAGCAGCCAGGGTTCAAGGAACACTGAAGCTTTCTTT. The chain combines TRBV6-5 with TRBJ1-1, with D possibly TRBD1 on 5 matching bases. Trimming took off 6 bases at V and 1 base at J, with 12 bases between the two ends. The germline CDR1 and CDR2 sequences are MNHEY and SVGAGI. CDR3 length: 14 amino acids.

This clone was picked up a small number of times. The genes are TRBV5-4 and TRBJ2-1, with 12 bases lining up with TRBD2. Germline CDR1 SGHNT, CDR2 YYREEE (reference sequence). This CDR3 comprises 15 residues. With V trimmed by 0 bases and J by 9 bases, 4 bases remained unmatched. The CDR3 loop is CASSLASGRAGEQFF. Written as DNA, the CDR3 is TGTGCCAGCAGCTTGGCTAGCGGGAGGGCCGGTGAGCAGTTCTTC. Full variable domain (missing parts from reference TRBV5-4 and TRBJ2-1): ETGVTQSPTHLIKTRGQQVTLRCSSQSGHNTVSWYQQALGQGPQFIFQYYREEENGRGNFPPRFSGLQFPNYSSELNVNALELDDSALYLCASSLASGRAGEQFFGPGTRLTVL.

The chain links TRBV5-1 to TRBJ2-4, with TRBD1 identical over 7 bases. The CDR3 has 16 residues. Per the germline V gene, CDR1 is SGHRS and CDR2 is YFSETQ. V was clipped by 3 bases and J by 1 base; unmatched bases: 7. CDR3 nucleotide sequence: TGCGCCAGCAGCTCGGGACAGCCGTCGGCCAAAAACATTCAGTACTTC. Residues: CASSSGQPSAKNIQYF.

Written as DNA, the CDR3 is TGTGCCAGTAGTATTAGGCCCGTTCCGGGGGGGGTTGGGACTGAAGCTTTCTTT. It specifies CASSIRPVPGGVGTEAFF. The chain is built from TRBV19 and TRBJ1-1; D might be TRBD1 (5 bases). With 3 bases removed from V and 5 bases from J, the gap between germline ends came to 25 bases. CDR1 and CDR2 (germline): LNHDA, SQIVND (reference sequence). This CDR3 has 18 amino acids.

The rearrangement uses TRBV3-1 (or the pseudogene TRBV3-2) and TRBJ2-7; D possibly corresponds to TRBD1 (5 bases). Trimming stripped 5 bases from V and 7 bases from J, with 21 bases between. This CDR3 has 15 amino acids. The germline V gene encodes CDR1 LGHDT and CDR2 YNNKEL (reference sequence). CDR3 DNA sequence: TGTGCCAGCAGCGACACGGGCAGGGCCGCTCCGGAGCAGTACTTC. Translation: CASSDTGRAAPEQYF.

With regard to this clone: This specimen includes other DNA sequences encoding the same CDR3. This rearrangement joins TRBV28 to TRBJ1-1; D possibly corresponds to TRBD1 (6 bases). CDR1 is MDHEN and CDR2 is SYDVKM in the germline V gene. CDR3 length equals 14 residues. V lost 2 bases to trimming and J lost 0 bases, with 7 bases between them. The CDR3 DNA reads TGTGCCAGCAGTTTACAGGGGATGAACACTGAAGCTTTCTTT. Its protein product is CASSLQGMNTEAFF.

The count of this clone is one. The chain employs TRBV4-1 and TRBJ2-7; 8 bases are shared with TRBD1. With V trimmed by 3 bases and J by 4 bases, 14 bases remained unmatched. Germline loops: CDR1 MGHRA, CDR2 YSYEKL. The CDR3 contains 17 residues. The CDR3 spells CASSQERRGPPGYEQYF. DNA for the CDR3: TGCGCCAGCAGCCAGGAGCGCAGGGGGCCCCCCGGTTACGAGCAGTACTTC.

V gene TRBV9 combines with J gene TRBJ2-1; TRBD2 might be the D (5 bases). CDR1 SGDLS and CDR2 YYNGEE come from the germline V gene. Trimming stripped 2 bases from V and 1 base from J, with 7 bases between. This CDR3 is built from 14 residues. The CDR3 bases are TGTGCCAGCAGCGTGAGCGGTTCCTACAATGAGCAGTTCTTC. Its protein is CASSVSGSYNEQFF.

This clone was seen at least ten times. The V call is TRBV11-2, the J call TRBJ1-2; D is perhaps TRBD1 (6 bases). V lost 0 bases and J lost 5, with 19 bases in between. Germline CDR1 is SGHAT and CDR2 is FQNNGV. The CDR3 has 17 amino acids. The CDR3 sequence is CASSLDRGSRARYGYTF. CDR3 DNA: TGTGCCAGCAGCTTAGACAGGGGCAGCCGAGCTAGGTATGGCTACACCTTC.

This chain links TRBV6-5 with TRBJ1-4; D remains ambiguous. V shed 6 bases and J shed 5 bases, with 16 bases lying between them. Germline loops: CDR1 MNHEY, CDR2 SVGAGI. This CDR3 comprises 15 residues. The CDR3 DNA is TGTGCCAGCAGCCCCCGTACCCCTAGGAATGAAAAACTGTTTTTT. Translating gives CASSPRTPRNEKLFF.